Listed here is a single T cell receptor beta chain. Its specificity is not known. The entry originates in a study of cytomegalovirus exposure and HLA in healthy donors. Whole-study findings and limits: Versus the roughly 700-donor mean, an Asian-associated ancestry cluster reportedly showed fewer N-insertions in a later analysis. CMV antigen specificity was confirmed in vitro for a few CMV-associated chains. Association with HLA alleles at 0.05 false discovery rate was found for roughly 17,000 TCR beta sequences in a later analysis. Prior analysis indicated that the majority of TCR beta V segments exhibited productivity approximately 90% or approximately 30% of the time.

Germline V CDR1 and CDR2: SNHLY, FYNNEI. Trimming cost V 6 bases and J 2 bases, with 16 bases left between them. There are 15 residues in the CDR3. The PCR employed 60 Vbeta primers together with 13 Jbeta primers. Sequencing was performed with immunoSEQ multiplex PCR; in TCRdb, only in-frame clones are kept and a portion is missing. The sample has about 130,000 clones; under 85% are singletons. The TCR comes from a woman between 40 and 50 years old in good health and CMV-seropositive. The chain joins TRBV2 to TRBJ2-5, with D possibly matching TRBD2 (6 bases). The sequencing input was PBMCs. CDR3: CASSSSAGRQETQYF. CDR3 in DNA: TGTGCCAGCAGCTCTTCCGCGGGACGGCAAGAGACCCAGTACTTC.